Listed here are 32 T cell receptor beta chains from one sample, sequenced in a study of T cell repertoires in cytomegalovirus infection. These receptors' antigens are unknown. TCRdb re-derived calls from the reads in MiXCR, one entry per CDR3 protein. Here the sample spans around 800,000 distinct CDR3 sequences, 32% being singletons. This material consisted of cultured CD8+ T cells from PBMCs, taken from culture after CMV antigen stimulation. These receptor sequences come from a human donor in good health (CMV status not recorded). Some clones in this sample may be carry-over from other donors' samples.

This clonotype turned up a few times. The chain carries TRBV6-5 and TRBJ2-5, with D perhaps TRBD1 or TRBD2 (5 bases each). Trimming shortened V by 2 bases and J by 1 base, and 8 bases separated the two germline ends. This CDR3 region has 14 residues. Germline-derived CDR1 and CDR2 are MNHEY and SVGAGI. CDR3 loop: CASSYRGIQETQYF. The CDR3 coding sequence is TGTGCCAGCAGTTACCGGGGCATCCAAGAGACCCAGTACTTC.

This clonotype was observed a few times. The chain uses TRBV6-2 or TRBV6-3 and TRBJ2-2; no definite D call. From germline, CDR1 is MNHEY and CDR2 SVGEGT. V lost 4 bases and J lost 4, with 10 bases in between. CDR3 length: 14 amino acids. The CDR3 coding sequence is TGTGCCAGCAGTTCCTTCCGAGGCACCGGGGAGCTGTTTTTT. Its protein is CASSSFRGTGELFF.

The rearrangement uses TRBV19 and TRBJ2-2, with 15 bases aligning to TRBD2. The CDR3 is 16 residues long. Looked up from germline, CDR1 is LNHDA and CDR2 is SQIVND (reference sequence). V lost 10 bases and J lost 5; bases outside the gene matches: 8. CDR3 amino acids: CATLGLAGGETGELFF. The DNA for the CDR3 is TGTGCCACCCTGGGACTAGCGGGGGGCGAGACCGGGGAGCTGTTTTTT.

This chain connects TRBV6-6 to TRBJ2-3; D gene uncertain. The CDR3 has 13 residues. V lost 7 bases, J lost 0 bases, and 8 bases lay in between. Germline lookup yields CDR1 MNHNY and CDR2 SVGAGI (reference sequence). CDR3 in DNA: TGTGCCAGCAAAGAAGACAGCACAGATACGCAGTATTTT. Its translation is CASKEDSTDTQYF.

This clonotype was counted many times. The genes are TRBV7-8 and TRBJ1-4, with TRBD1 matching 8 bases. V lost 1 base to trimming and J lost 4 bases; unmatched junction nucleotides: 17. The CDR3 contains 20 residues. CDR1 is SGHVS and CDR2 is FQNEAQ in the germline V gene. Written as DNA, the CDR3 is TGTGCCAGCAGCTTAGACGTCCGGACAGGGCAGAGAGAGGATAATGAAAAACTGTTTTTT. Its protein is CASSLDVRTGQREDNEKLFF.

This clonotype has at least ten counts. J is TRBJ2-3 and V is TRBV6-1, with D hard to call. The CDR3 sequence is 19 residues long. Germline assignment: CDR1 MNHNS and CDR2 SASEGT. Trimming stripped 4 bases from V and 4 bases from J, with 27 bases between. CDR3 loop: CASSGLLPGLVAGSDTQYF. The DNA of the CDR3 is TGTGCCAGCAGTGGATTACTACCTGGATTGGTGGCCGGGTCAGATACGCAGTATTTT.

This clonotype was found a few times. The chain joins TRBV27 to TRBJ1-1; 7 nucleotides match TRBD1. In germline, CDR1 is MNHEY, CDR2 SMNVEV (reference sequence). CDR3 length: 16 amino acids. V was clipped by 8 bases and J by 0 bases; unmatched bases: 12. The CDR3 loop is CASAVTPGQMNTEAFF. The CDR3 DNA is TGTGCCAGCGCCGTTACCCCGGGACAGATGAACACTGAAGCTTTCTTT.

This clonotype appeared a single time. The J gene is TRBJ1-3, the V gene TRBV29-1; D is ambiguous. This CDR3 is 15 amino acids long. The V gene's germline CDR1 is SQVTM and CDR2 ANQGSEA. V lost 0 bases and J 0 bases, leaving 9 bases between the germline ends. The CDR3 loop is CSVEDRGSSGNTIYF. The CDR3 coding sequence is TGCAGCGTTGAAGATCGGGGAAGCTCTGGAAACACCATATATTTT.

This clonotype appeared a few times. This chain links TRBV27 with TRBJ1-4; D is ambiguous. V was trimmed by 6 bases and J by 8 bases, leaving 16 bases between them. This CDR3 comprises 14 residues. Germline-derived CDR1 and CDR2 are MNHEY and SMNVEV (reference sequence). In DNA, the CDR3 is TGTGCCAGCAGCCCGGCCCAAGCGCCCGAAAAACTGTTTTTT. Its protein is CASSPAQAPEKLFF.

Many counts were recorded for this clonotype. The chain recombines TRBV7-2 with TRBJ2-1; no reliable D call. Trimming shortened V by 0 bases and J by 4 bases, and 19 bases separated the two germline ends. There are 18 residues in the CDR3. Looked up from germline, CDR1 is SGHTA and CDR2 is FQGNSA. In DNA, the CDR3 is TGTGCCAGCAGCTTAGCGGCCAGAAGGAGCACCTTATACAATGAGCAGTTCTTC. This gives the protein CASSLAARRSTLYNEQFF.

V gene TRBV20-1 combines with J gene TRBJ2-7, with 9 bases that match TRBD1. The CDR3 runs 12 residues. V was pared by 5 bases and J by 2 bases, with 1 base of the junction left unmatched. The V gene's germline CDR1 is DFQATT and CDR2 SNEGSKA (reference sequence). The CDR3 DNA is TGCAGTGCTGGACAGGGGACCTACGAGCAGTACTTC. Translating it yields CSAGQGTYEQYF.

The chain combines TRBV5-6 with TRBJ2-6, with D unresolved. Per germline, CDR1 SGHDT and CDR2 YYEEEE. V lost 4 bases and J 4 bases, leaving 15 bases between the germline ends. The CDR3 covers 16 residues. CDR3: CASSLPFSAGANVLTF. DNA of the CDR3: TGTGCCAGCAGCCTTCCATTCAGCGCCGGGGCCAACGTCCTGACTTTC.

The chain employs TRBV12-3 or TRBV12-4 and TRBJ1-1, with 8 bases that match TRBD1. V trimming: 7 bases; J trimming: 4 bases; junction bases outside the gene matches: 11. CDR3 length: 15 residues. CDR3 nucleotide sequence: TGTGCCAGCAAGACAGGGGAAGGAGTGAGCACTGAAGCTTTCTTT. This gives the protein CASKTGEGVSTEAFF.

This chain links TRBV15 with TRBJ2-1; D is perhaps TRBD1 or TRBD2 (6 bases each). The germline V gene has CDR1 LNHNV and CDR2 YYDKDF (reference sequence). The CDR3 length is 16 residues. The V gene lost 4 bases and the J gene lost 2 bases, with 15 bases spanning the gap. The CDR3 loop is CATSILGGGPYNEQFF. The CDR3 region has the DNA TGTGCCACCAGCATCCTAGGAGGGGGGCCCTACAATGAGCAGTTCTTC.

The chain couples TRBV24-1 to TRBJ2-2, with D uncertain. Germline CDR1 KGHDR, CDR2 SFDVKD. The CDR3 contains 13 residues. V lost 4 bases and J 5 bases, leaving 7 bases between the germline ends. CDR3 loop: CATSEMPTGELFF. In nucleotides, the CDR3 is TGTGCCACCAGTGAGATGCCGACCGGGGAGCTGTTTTTT.

This clonotype turned up a few times. This chain joins TRBV20-1 and TRBJ2-1; D is uncertain. CDR3 size: 11 residues. CDR1 is DFQATT and CDR2 is SNEGSKA in the germline V gene (reference sequence). The CDR3 bases are TGCAGCGGGCCATACTACAATGAGCAGTTCTTC. Residues: CSGPYYNEQFF.

This sequence joins TRBV18 and TRBJ2-1; D might be TRBD2 (7 bases). The germline V and J ends were trimmed by 6 bases and 8 bases, with 20 bases remaining between them. This CDR3 spans 15 amino acids. Germline V gene sequence: CDR1 KGHSH, CDR2 LQKENI. The CDR3 protein is CASSRGAGIFDEQFF. The CDR3 DNA is TGTGCCAGCTCCCGGGGGGCAGGGATATTCGATGAGCAGTTCTTC.

V gene TRBV7-4 combines with J gene TRBJ2-5, with TRBD2 matching over 10 bases. The length of the CDR3 is 15 residues. Germline CDR1 and CDR2: SGHVT and SQSDAQ. V trimming: 3 bases; J trimming: 7 bases; junction bases outside the gene matches: 8. CDR3: CASSFIAGGQGTQYF. The CDR3, as DNA: TGTGCCAGCAGCTTCATAGCGGGGGGCCAGGGGACCCAGTACTTC.

The V call is TRBV12-3 or TRBV12-4, the J call TRBJ2-1, with a tentative D call TRBD2 (5 bases). V gave up 3 bases and J gave up 9 bases, with 9 bases separating them. There are 12 residues in the CDR3. For the CDR3, the DNA is TGTGCCAGCAGTTTGGGAGTGGTTGAGCAGTTCTTC. It codes for CASSLGVVEQFF.

This clonotype was recorded a few times. The chain has TRBV7-6 and TRBJ1-2; maybe TRBD1 (6 bases). Trimming pared 5 bases from V and 6 bases from J, leaving 16 bases between. The CDR3 contains 14 residues. Germline lookup yields CDR1 SGHVS and CDR2 FNYEAQ. The CDR3 loop reads CASSHGTRSDGYTF. The CDR3 bases are TGTGCCAGCAGCCATGGGACACGGTCTGATGGCTACACCTTC. Complete variable domain (other parts from reference TRBV7-6 and TRBJ1-2): GAGVSQSPRYKVTKRGQDVALRCDPISGHVSLYWYRQALGQGPEFLTYFNYEAQQDKSGLPNDRFSAERPEGSISTLTIQRTEQRDSAMYRCASSHGTRSDGYTFGSGTRLTVV.

This clonotype was detected a few times. The chain employs TRBV27 and TRBJ2-3; 10 bases are a match to TRBD2. The CDR3 has 12 residues. After removal of 5 bases from V and 10 bases from J, the junction contained 3 bases not matched to a gene. Germline V gives CDR1 MNHEY, CDR2 SMNVEV (reference sequence). CDR3 residues: CASSLGLAAQYF. The CDR3, as DNA: TGTGCCAGCAGTCTAGGACTAGCGGCGCAGTATTTT.

This clonotype was seen at least ten times. CDR3 nucleotides: TGTGCCAGCAGCTTCGCCTCGGGGCAGATGGCCAAAAACATTCAGTACTTC. Translation gives CASSFASGQMAKNIQYF. The chain joins TRBV7-2 to TRBJ2-4; D tentatively reads TRBD1 or TRBD2 (5 bases each). The CDR3 loop spans 17 amino acids. V shed 3 bases and J shed 1 base, with 16 bases lying between them. Germline V gives CDR1 SGHTA, CDR2 FQGNSA.

The V call is TRBV20-1, the J call TRBJ1-1; 7 bases agree with TRBD1. Trimming at V came to 3 bases and at J to 0 bases, leaving 1 base not matched to a gene. Germline V gene data show CDR1 as DFQATT and CDR2 as SNEGSKA (reference sequence). The CDR3 sequence is 13 residues long. The CDR3 DNA sequence: TGCAGTGCTAGCAGGGGGATGAACACTGAAGCTTTCTTT. It is translated as CSASRGMNTEAFF.

This clonotype appeared a few times. The chain joins TRBV6-6 to TRBJ1-4, with D hard to call. The CDR3 covers 14 residues. V gave up 5 bases and J gave up 1 base, with 8 bases separating them. The V gene's germline CDR1 is MNHNY and CDR2 SVGAGI (reference sequence). The CDR3 region is CASSDIGTNEKLFF. CDR3 DNA: TGTGCCAGCAGTGACATCGGAACTAATGAAAAACTGTTTTTT.

This rearrangement joins TRBV7-6 to TRBJ1-5; D perhaps matches TRBD1 (5 bases). The CDR3 is made up of 16 amino acids. V was shortened by 5 bases and J by 2 bases, with 16 bases between the two germline ends. Germline CDR1 and CDR2: SGHVS and FNYEAQ. CDR3 loop: CASSPTTEGGNQPQHF. The CDR3 DNA reads TGTGCCAGCAGCCCTACGACAGAGGGCGGCAATCAGCCCCAGCATTTT.

This clonotype was observed a few times. This chain joins TRBV19 and TRBJ1-3, with no clear D. The germline CDR1 and CDR2 sequences are LNHDA and SQIVND (reference sequence). The CDR3 runs to 14 residues. The ends were cut back, 1 base at V and 3 bases at J, with 7 bases in the middle. The CDR3 region is CASSIAGFGNTIYF. CDR3 nucleotides: TGTGCCAGTAGTATAGCCGGGTTTGGAAACACCATATATTTT.

This clonotype was recorded many times. The CDR3 sequence is CSARRGRISYNEQFF. CDR3 sequence (DNA): TGCAGTGCTAGAAGGGGCAGGATTTCCTACAATGAGCAGTTCTTC. J is TRBJ2-1 and V is TRBV20-1, with a possible D match to TRBD1 (5 bases). The V gene's germline CDR1 is DFQATT and CDR2 SNEGSKA (reference sequence). V lost 2 bases and J lost 1, with 12 bases in between. There are 15 residues in the CDR3.

The genes are TRBV27 and TRBJ2-3; a possible D gene is TRBD2 (7 bases). Germline V gene sequence: CDR1 MNHEY, CDR2 SMNVEV (reference sequence). CDR3 length: 17 amino acids. V was shortened by 4 bases and J by 3 bases, with 20 bases between the two germline ends. CDR3 amino acids: CASSSLTGGPPTDTQYF. CDR3 bases: TGTGCCAGCAGTTCCCTTACCGGGGGGCCTCCTACAGATACGCAGTATTTT.

This clonotype was detected only a few times. The chain joins TRBV6-1 to TRBJ1-5; D gene ambiguous. CDR1 is MNHNS, CDR2 SASEGT, per germline. The CDR3 runs 16 residues. The V end was cut by 3 bases, the J end by 0 bases, with 12 bases between. Written as DNA, the CDR3 is TGTGCCAGCAGTGACCCTCCCGGGTATAGCAATCAGCCCCAGCATTTT. Its protein product is CASSDPPGYSNQPQHF.

CDR3 DNA sequence: TGTGCCAGCAGTTACTTAGGGTCGGGAACCGGGGAGCTGTTTTTT. It encodes CASSYLGSGTGELFF. The genes are TRBV6-2 or TRBV6-3 and TRBJ2-2; possibly TRBD2 for D (5 bases). CDR1 is MNHEY and CDR2 is SVGEGT in the germline V gene. The CDR3 spans 15 residues. Trimming cost V 1 base and J 5 bases, with 11 bases left between them.

This clonotype was found a few times. This sequence joins TRBV2 and TRBJ2-1; D not resolved. The CDR3 covers 14 residues. The germline V gene encodes CDR1 SNHLY and CDR2 FYNNEI. V was trimmed by 1 base and J by 3 bases, leaving 7 bases between them. CDR3 nucleotide sequence: TGTGCCAGCAGTGAAGAATCTCTCTACAATGAGCAGTTCTTC. It encodes CASSEESLYNEQFF.

This clonotype was seen a single time. A much bigger clone sits one base away, suggesting this may be a read error. The chain uses TRBV2 and TRBJ1-2; the D is unclear. Germline V lookup: CDR1 SNHLY, CDR2 FYNNEI. The V end was cut by 6 bases, the J end by 8 bases, with 10 bases between. The CDR3 is made up of 11 amino acids. The CDR3 DNA reads as TGTGCCAGCAGCACTACTAGGGGCTACACCTTC. This translates into CASSTTRGYTF.